The present T cell receptor beta chain was sequenced within a study of T-cell reconstitution after alpha-beta-depleted transplantation in children. The table lists this clonotype with many counts. V was clipped by 6 bases and J by 4 bases, with 22 bases between them. Per germline, CDR1 MNHEY and CDR2 SVGEGT. CDR3 length: 17 amino acids. Using unique molecular identifiers, the investigators prepared the TCRbeta library. TCRdb re-analysed the PCR reads in MiXCR, keeping a single row per CDR3 protein. This table has about 400,000 distinct CDR3 sequences, about a fifth appearing once. Here the sequenced sample was PBMCs from the stem cell graft donor, taken from the stem cell graft. The rearrangement joins TRBV6-2 or TRBV6-3 to TRBJ2-1, with a tentative D call TRBD1 (5 bases). This TCR was recovered from a human donor who donated a stem cell graft to a child with acute myeloid leukemia. The CDR3 spells CASSIGAWLLEYNEQFF. The CDR3 coding sequence is TGTGCCAGCAGCATAGGGGCGTGGCTCCTTGAATACAATGAGCAGTTCTTC.